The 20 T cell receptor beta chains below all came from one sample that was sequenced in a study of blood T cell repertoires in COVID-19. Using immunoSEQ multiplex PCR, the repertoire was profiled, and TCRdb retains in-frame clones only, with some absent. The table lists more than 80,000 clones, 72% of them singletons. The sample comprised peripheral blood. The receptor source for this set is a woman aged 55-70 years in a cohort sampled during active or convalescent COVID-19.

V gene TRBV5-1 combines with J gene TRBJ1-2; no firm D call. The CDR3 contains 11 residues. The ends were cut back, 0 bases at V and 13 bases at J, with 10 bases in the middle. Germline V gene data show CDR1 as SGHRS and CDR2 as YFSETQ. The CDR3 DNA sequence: TGCGCCAGCAGCTTGGCGGGTTACCTCACCTTC. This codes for CASSLAGYLTF.

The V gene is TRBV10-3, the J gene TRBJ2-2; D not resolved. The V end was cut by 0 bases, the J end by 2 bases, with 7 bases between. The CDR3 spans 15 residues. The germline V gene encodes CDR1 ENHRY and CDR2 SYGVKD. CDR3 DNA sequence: TGTGCCATCAGTGAGTCGGTAGAAAACACCGGGGAGCTGTTTTTT. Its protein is CAISESVENTGELFF.

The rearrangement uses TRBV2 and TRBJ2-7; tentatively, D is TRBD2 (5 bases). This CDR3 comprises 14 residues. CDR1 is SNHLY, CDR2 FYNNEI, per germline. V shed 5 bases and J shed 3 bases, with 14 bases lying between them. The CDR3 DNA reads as TGTGCCAGCAGTTCCCCCGTTCGGGGCTACGAGCAGTACTTC. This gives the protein CASSSPVRGYEQYF.

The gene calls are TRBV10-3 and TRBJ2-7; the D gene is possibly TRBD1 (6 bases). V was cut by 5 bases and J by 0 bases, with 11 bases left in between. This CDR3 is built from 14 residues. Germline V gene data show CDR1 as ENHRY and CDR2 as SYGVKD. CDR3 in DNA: TGTGCCATCAGTAGCAAGGACAGCTCCTACGAGCAGTACTTC. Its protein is CAISSKDSSYEQYF.

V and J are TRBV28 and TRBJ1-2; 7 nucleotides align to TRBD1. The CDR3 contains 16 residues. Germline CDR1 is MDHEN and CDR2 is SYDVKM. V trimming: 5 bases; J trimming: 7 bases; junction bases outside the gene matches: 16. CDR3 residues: CASSPPSPGQTRGYTF. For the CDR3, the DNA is TGTGCCAGCAGTCCCCCCTCTCCGGGACAGACGCGTGGCTACACCTTC.

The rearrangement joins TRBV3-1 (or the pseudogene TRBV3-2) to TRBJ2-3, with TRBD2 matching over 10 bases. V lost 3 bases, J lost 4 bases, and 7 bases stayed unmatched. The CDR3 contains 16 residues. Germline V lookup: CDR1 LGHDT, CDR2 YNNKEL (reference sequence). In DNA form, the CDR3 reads TGTGCCAGCAGCCAGAAGCGGGGGGGCCGCGCAGATACGCAGTATTTT. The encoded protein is CASSQKRGGRADTQYF.

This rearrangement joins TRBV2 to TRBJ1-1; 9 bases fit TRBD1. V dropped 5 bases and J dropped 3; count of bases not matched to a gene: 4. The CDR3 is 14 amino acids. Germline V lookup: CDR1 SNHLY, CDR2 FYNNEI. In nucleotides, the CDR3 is TGTGCCAGCAGTATCGGACAGGGGTACACTGAAGCTTTCTTT. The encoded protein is CASSIGQGYTEAFF.

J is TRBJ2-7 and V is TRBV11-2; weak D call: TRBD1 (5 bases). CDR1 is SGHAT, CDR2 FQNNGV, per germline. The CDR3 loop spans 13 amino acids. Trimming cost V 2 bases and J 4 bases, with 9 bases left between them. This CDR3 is CASSLWQGYEQYF. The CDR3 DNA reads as TGTGCCAGCAGCTTATGGCAGGGTTACGAGCAGTACTTC.

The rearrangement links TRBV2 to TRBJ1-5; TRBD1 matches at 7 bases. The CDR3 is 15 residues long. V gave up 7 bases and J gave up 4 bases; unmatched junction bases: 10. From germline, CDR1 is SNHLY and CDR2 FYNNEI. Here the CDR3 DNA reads TGTGCCAGCAAATTGGGACAGAATTCGAATCAGCCCCAGCATTTT. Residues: CASKLGQNSNQPQHF.

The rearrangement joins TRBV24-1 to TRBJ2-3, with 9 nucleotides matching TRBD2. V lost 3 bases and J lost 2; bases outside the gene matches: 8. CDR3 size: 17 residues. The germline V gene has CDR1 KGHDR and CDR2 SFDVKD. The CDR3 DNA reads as TGTGCCACCAGTGATCGCAACAGCGGGGGGCCCACAGATACGCAGTATTTT. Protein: CATSDRNSGGPTDTQYF.

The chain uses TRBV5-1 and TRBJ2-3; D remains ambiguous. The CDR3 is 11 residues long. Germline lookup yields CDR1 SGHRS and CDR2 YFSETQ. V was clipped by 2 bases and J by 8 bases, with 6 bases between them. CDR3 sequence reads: CASSLEVTQYF. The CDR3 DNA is TGCGCCAGCAGCTTAGAGGTTACGCAGTATTTT.

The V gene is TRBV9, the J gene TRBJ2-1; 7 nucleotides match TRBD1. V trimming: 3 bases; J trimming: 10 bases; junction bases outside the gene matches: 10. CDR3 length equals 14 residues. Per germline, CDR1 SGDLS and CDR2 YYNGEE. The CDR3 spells CASSEGQRVGEQFF. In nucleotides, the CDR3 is TGTGCCAGCAGCGAGGGACAGCGCGTGGGGGAGCAGTTCTTC.

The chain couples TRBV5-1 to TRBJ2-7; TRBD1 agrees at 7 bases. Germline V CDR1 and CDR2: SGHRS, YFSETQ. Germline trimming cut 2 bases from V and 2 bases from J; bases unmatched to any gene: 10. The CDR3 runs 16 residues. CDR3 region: CASSLFGTVEPYEQYF. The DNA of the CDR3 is TGCGCCAGCAGCTTATTCGGGACAGTAGAGCCCTACGAGCAGTACTTC.

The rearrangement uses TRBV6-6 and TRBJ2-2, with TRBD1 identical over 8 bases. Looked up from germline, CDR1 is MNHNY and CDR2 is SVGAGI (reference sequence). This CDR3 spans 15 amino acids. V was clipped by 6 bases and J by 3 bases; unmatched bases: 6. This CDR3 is CASRKGQADTGELFF. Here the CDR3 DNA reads TGTGCCAGCAGGAAGGGACAGGCTGACACCGGGGAGCTGTTTTTT.

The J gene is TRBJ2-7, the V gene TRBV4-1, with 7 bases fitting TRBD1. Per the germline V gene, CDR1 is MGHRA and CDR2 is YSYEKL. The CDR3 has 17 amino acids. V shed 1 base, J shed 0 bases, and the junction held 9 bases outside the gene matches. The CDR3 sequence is CASSQVLPYRGSYEQYF. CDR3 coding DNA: TGCGCCAGCAGCCAAGTACTACCTTACAGGGGCTCCTACGAGCAGTACTTC.

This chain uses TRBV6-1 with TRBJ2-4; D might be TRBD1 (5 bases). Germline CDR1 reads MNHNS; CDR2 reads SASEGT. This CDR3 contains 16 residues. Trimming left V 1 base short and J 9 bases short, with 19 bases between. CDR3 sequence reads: CASSEVGGAARRIQYF. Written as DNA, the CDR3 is TGTGCCAGCAGTGAAGTGGGTGGGGCCGCTAGGCGCATTCAGTACTTC.

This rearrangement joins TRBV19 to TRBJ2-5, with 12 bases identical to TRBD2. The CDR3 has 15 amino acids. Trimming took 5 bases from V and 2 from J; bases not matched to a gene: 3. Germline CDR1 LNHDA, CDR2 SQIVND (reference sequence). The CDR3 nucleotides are TGTGCCAGTAGTTTACTAGCGGGGGGTCAAGAGACCCAGTACTTC. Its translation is CASSLLAGGQETQYF.

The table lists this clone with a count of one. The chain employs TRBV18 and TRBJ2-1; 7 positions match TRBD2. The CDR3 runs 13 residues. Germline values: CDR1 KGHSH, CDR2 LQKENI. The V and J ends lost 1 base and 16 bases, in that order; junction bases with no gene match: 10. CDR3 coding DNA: TGTGCCAGCTCACCACAGGTCTCGGGGGGTGACTTCTTC. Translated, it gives CASSPQVSGGDFF. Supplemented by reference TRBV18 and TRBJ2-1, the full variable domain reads NAGVMQNPRHLVRRRGQEARLRCSPMKGHSHVYWYRQLPEEGLKFMVYLQKENIIDESGMPKERFSAEFPKEGPSILRIQQVVRGDSAAYFCASSPQVSGGDFFGPGTRLTVL.

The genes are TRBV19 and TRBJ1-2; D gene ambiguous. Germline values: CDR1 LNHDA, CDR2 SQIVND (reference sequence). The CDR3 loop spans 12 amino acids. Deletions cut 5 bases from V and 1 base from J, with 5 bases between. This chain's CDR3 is CASSRDNYGYTF. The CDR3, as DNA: TGTGCCAGTAGTCGGGATAACTATGGCTACACCTTC.

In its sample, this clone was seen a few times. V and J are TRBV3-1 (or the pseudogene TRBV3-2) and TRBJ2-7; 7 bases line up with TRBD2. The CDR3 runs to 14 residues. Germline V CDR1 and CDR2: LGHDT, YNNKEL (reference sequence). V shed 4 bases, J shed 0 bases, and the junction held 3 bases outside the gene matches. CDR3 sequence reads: CASSPTSSSYEQYF. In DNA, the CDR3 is TGTGCCAGCAGCCCGACTAGCAGCTCCTACGAGCAGTACTTC.